Many counts were recorded for the clone carrying this TCR beta chain. Its specificity is not known. Per the germline V gene, CDR1 is MNHEY and CDR2 is SVGAGI. The CDR3 consists of 19 residues. V was clipped by 0 bases and J by 6 bases; unmatched bases: 16. TCRdb reanalysed the 5' RACE reads using MiXCR and keeps one entry per CDR3 protein. The sample has hundreds of thousands of distinct CDR3 sequences; roughly a tenth are singletons. The data stem from a study of identical twins. General observations from the study: Researchers caution that invariant MAIT and iNKT cells could partly confound zero-insertion analyses. Donors were not followed over many years; analysis was cross-sectional. Fewer insertions marked abundant cord blood beta clonotypes; young adult naive trended weakly, memory not at all.

The receptor was derived from a young woman in good health. The chain has TRBV6-5 and TRBJ2-7; 11 bases are a match to TRBD2. Sequencing used memory (CD45RO+) T cells sorted from blood. The DNA of the CDR3 is TGTGCCAGCAGTTACTCGACTATAAAAGTTACTAGCGGGAGAGGCGAGCAGTACTTC. Its translation is CASSYSTIKVTSGRGEQYF.